This TCR beta chain was observed in a study of tissue T cells after allogeneic stem cell transplantation. The sample's time point: mouse harvest day 7 after allogeneic transplant. Each mouse received 10^7 T-cell-depleted marrow cells plus 10^6 splenic CD5+ T cells by tail vein. This mouse GVHD model was MHC-mismatched B6 to BALB/c, profiled day 7 or 14. Clones were read by immunoSEQ multiplex PCR, and TCRdb kept only the in-frame ones, dropping some. The table has around 6,300 clones, roughly 45% seen once. As to this clone: Gene names are the mouse ones. The CDR3 end lies 1 residue beyond the end of the read and is filled in from the germline J gene.

CDR3 length equals 14 residues. J gave up 1 base and V 0 bases, and 0 bases lay outside the gene matches. Per the germline V gene, CDR1 is GKSSPN and CDR2 is SITVG. This chain connects TRBV31 to TRBJ2-1; TRBD2 matches 7 bases. The receptor was isolated from a female BALB/c mouse given C57BL/6 T cells with graft-versus-host disease after an allogeneic hematopoietic cell transplant. The material sequenced was skin. CDR3 loop: CAWSLWGNYAEQFF. The CDR3 DNA, read in part, is TGTGCCTGGAGTCTCTGGGGGAACTATGCTGAGCAGTTC.